One sample yielded the 7 T cell receptor beta chains listed below, sequenced in a study of T cell responses to AZD1222 COVID-19 vaccine. Method: immunoSEQ multiplex PCR; TCRdb's copy keeps in-frame clones and lacks some. The sample holds about 120,000 clones, roughly 90% seen once. Sample: peripheral blood, taken on day 0 of AZD1222 vaccination. Receptor source: an adult in good health.

The chain combines TRBV18 with TRBJ2-7; D is possibly TRBD2 (7 bases). The germline V and J ends were trimmed by 0 bases and 3 bases, with 18 bases remaining between them. Germline assignment: CDR1 KGHSH and CDR2 LQKENI. CDR3 size: 17 residues. CDR3: CASSPPGGGPFLYEQYF. DNA for the CDR3: TGTGCCAGCTCACCACCAGGGGGGGGGCCCTTCCTCTACGAGCAGTACTTC.

The V gene is TRBV3-1 (or the pseudogene TRBV3-2), the J gene TRBJ2-5; D might be TRBD2 (5 bases). Germline V gene data show CDR1 as LGHDT and CDR2 as YNNKEL (reference sequence). This CDR3 has 13 amino acids. Trimming left V 4 bases short and J 1 base short, with 7 bases between. CDR3 sequence reads: CASSPRGQETQYF. CDR3 nucleotide sequence: TGTGCCAGCAGCCCTCGGGGCCAAGAGACCCAGTACTTC.

V gene TRBV4-1 combines with J gene TRBJ1-1, with a tentative D call TRBD1 (5 bases). V lost 0 bases, J lost 5 bases, and 13 bases lay in between. This CDR3 contains 15 residues. Looked up from germline, CDR1 is MGHRA and CDR2 is YSYEKL. The CDR3 nucleotides read TGCGCCAGCAGCCAAGATGCTGCGGGGGGGACTGAAGCTTTCTTT. Protein product: CASSQDAAGGTEAFF.

This clone was counted once. The CDR3 bases are TGTGCCAGCAGTCCAATTACCCGGGACAGTCTATATTTT. This encodes CASSPITRDSLYF. This sequence joins TRBV27 and TRBJ1-3, with 7 bases aligning to TRBD1. The V gene end was trimmed by 5 bases and the J gene end by 14 bases; junction bases not matched to a gene: 12. The CDR3 contains 13 residues. Germline values: CDR1 MNHEY, CDR2 SMNVEV (reference sequence).

The chain employs TRBV2 and TRBJ2-1, with 15 bases aligning to TRBD2. The junction had 9 bases not matched to a gene; V was cut back by 10 bases and J by 14 bases. CDR1 and CDR2 from the germline V gene are SNHLY and FYNNEI. This CDR3 contains 13 residues. The CDR3, as DNA: TGTGCCAACACCAGGACTAGCGGGGGGGCGAAGTTCTTC. This translates into CANTRTSGGAKFF.

V gene TRBV5-1 combines with J gene TRBJ2-7, with 7 bases lining up with TRBD2. Germline V gene data show CDR1 as SGHRS and CDR2 as YFSETQ. This CDR3 spans 14 amino acids. The V gene end was trimmed by 0 bases and the J gene end by 4 bases; junction bases not matched to a gene: 4. Here the CDR3 reads CASSLDPSGYEQYF. The CDR3 nucleotides are TGCGCCAGCAGCTTGGACCCTAGCGGATACGAGCAGTACTTC.

This sequence joins TRBV11-3 and TRBJ2-7; no reliable D call. This CDR3 has 13 amino acids. Per the germline V gene, CDR1 is SGHNT and CDR2 is YENEEA. V lost 4 bases to trimming and J lost 2 bases, with 9 bases between them. CDR3 in DNA: TGTGCCAGCAGCTCGGCCCCCACCTACGAGCAGTACTTC. Translating gives CASSSAPTYEQYF.